These 26 T cell receptor beta chains were all obtained from the same sample, sequenced in a study of Graves' ophthalmopathy and Graves' hyperthyroidism. Beta-chain TCR CDR3 regions were amplified from RNA transcripts. The authors performed first-round RT-PCR with HTBI primers and then a second-round multiplex PCR. TCRdb redid the calling of the multiplex PCR reads with MiXCR, one entry per CDR3 protein. This sample has over 650,000 distinct CDR3 sequences; about two fifths occur once, and the top ten carry 3.3%. The sequenced material came from peripheral blood. The receptor set was obtained from an adult man with Graves' ophthalmopathy.

In regard to this clonotype: A read error is possible here, since a much larger clone lies one base away. This chain connects TRBV2 to TRBJ2-2; 7 nucleotides agree with TRBD2. CDR3 length: 14 amino acids. J gave up 7 bases and V 5 bases, and 7 bases lay outside the gene matches. The germline V gene encodes CDR1 SNHLY and CDR2 FYNNEI. Here the CDR3 DNA reads TGTGCCAGCAGTTATCTAGCGGACATCGGGGAGCTGTTTTTT. It is translated as CASSYLADIGELFF.

This clonotype was found many times. This chain uses TRBV12-5 with TRBJ1-5; D gene uncertain. V was pared by 0 bases and J by 6 bases, with 6 bases between. The germline gives CDR1 LGHNT, CDR2 FRNRAP. The CDR3 sequence is 13 residues long. CDR3 loop: CASGLVYSQPQHF. Here the CDR3 DNA reads TGTGCTAGTGGTTTGGTATACTCTCAGCCCCAGCATTTT.

This chain uses TRBV25-1 with TRBJ2-7; 9 nucleotides match TRBD2. The germline V gene has CDR1 MGHDK and CDR2 SYGVNS. The CDR3 is 15 residues long. V lost 4 bases and J lost 4; bases outside the gene matches: 8. This CDR3 is CASSGSGTSLYEQYF. In nucleotides, the CDR3 is TGTGCCAGCAGTGGTTCCGGGACTAGCCTATACGAGCAGTACTTC.

Concerning this clonotype: At one end, the junction sequence differs from germline, possibly due to a read error. V gene TRBV6-4 combines with J gene TRBJ2-5; the D gene could be TRBD1 or TRBD2 (5 bases each). CDR1 is MRHNA and CDR2 is SNTAGT in the germline V gene. This CDR3 spans 13 amino acids. CDR3 amino acids: CVSSRDGQETQYF. CDR3 nucleotide sequence: TGTGTCAGCTCCCGGGACGGCCAAGAGACCCAGTACTTC.

This chain connects TRBV10-3 to TRBJ2-5; 9 bases align to TRBD2. V was clipped by 5 bases and J by 5 bases; unmatched bases: 6. The germline gives CDR1 ENHRY, CDR2 SYGVKD. The CDR3 totals 14 residues. This chain's CDR3 is CAISLAGVIETQYF. In nucleotides, the CDR3 is TGTGCCATCAGTTTAGCGGGAGTGATCGAGACCCAGTACTTC.

This clonotype has a count of ten or more. The chain's CDR3 is CSARTGWNTGELFF. CDR3 bases: TGCAGTGCTAGAACAGGATGGAACACCGGGGAGCTGTTTTTT. The rearrangement uses TRBV20-1 and TRBJ2-2; D may be TRBD1 (5 bases). Trimming cost V 2 bases and J 1 base, with 8 bases left between them. The CDR3 length is 14 residues. Per germline, CDR1 DFQATT and CDR2 SNEGSKA (reference sequence).

The rearrangement links TRBV4-3 to TRBJ1-1; D ambiguous. Germline CDR1 LGHNA, CDR2 YSLEER. V was shortened by 0 bases and J by 4 bases, with 12 bases between the two germline ends. CDR3 length: 15 amino acids. The CDR3 region is CASSQDQPATTEAFF. As DNA, the CDR3 is TGCGCCAGCAGCCAAGATCAACCTGCAACCACTGAAGCTTTCTTT.

V and J are TRBV7-4 and TRBJ1-1; 8 nucleotides align to TRBD1. After removal of 5 bases from V and 0 bases from J, the junction contained 5 bases not matched to a gene. CDR1 is SGHVT, CDR2 SQSDAQ, per germline. This CDR3 comprises 15 residues. The DNA for the CDR3 is TGTGCCAGCAGCAACCGGGACAGGTTGAACACTGAAGCTTTCTTT. This codes for CASSNRDRLNTEAFF.

This clonotype was counted ten times or more. V is TRBV10-3 and J is TRBJ1-3; weak D call: TRBD1 (6 bases). Trimming took off 6 bases at V and 0 bases at J, with 12 bases between the two ends. The CDR3 extends over 15 amino acids. The V gene's germline CDR1 is ENHRY and CDR2 SYGVKD. CDR3 nucleotides: TGTGCCATCAGCCCGAAGGACAGCTCTGGAAACACCATATATTTT. As protein: CAISPKDSSGNTIYF.

V gene TRBV19 combines with J gene TRBJ1-5, with D perhaps TRBD1 (6 bases). This CDR3 contains 16 residues. The germline V gene encodes CDR1 LNHDA and CDR2 SQIVND (reference sequence). V lost 3 bases, J lost 2 bases, and 14 bases lay in between. In nucleotides, the CDR3 is TGTGCCAGTAGTATTTTGGGGGCAGTTGGCAATCAGCCCCAGCATTTT. Its translation: CASSILGAVGNQPQHF.

This clonotype was counted many times. This sequence joins TRBV10-3 and TRBJ2-7, with 11 bases fitting TRBD1. V shed 7 bases and J 1 base; nucleotides not matched to a gene: 6. The CDR3 spans 15 residues. Germline V gene sequence: CDR1 ENHRY, CDR2 SYGVKD. This CDR3 reads CAITPGQGGSYEQYF. DNA for the CDR3: TGTGCCATCACCCCGGGACAGGGGGGATCCTACGAGCAGTACTTC.

This clonotype was recorded at least ten times. This chain connects TRBV20-1 to TRBJ1-1; 11 positions match TRBD1. Per germline, CDR1 DFQATT and CDR2 SNEGSKA (reference sequence). CDR3 length: 12 amino acids. V trimming: 5 bases; J trimming: 12 bases; junction bases outside the gene matches: 8. This chain's CDR3 is CSAGTGGIETFF. CDR3 DNA sequence: TGCAGTGCTGGGACAGGGGGTATCGAGACTTTCTTT.

This clonotype was observed many times. This chain joins TRBV10-3 and TRBJ1-1; the D is unclear. From germline, CDR1 is ENHRY and CDR2 SYGVKD. The CDR3 consists of 14 residues. The V end lost 10 bases, the J end lost 0 bases, and 15 bases lay between the germline ends. CDR3: CASSYSVLNTEAFF. The CDR3 coding sequence is TGTGCCAGTAGTTACAGTGTTCTGAACACTGAAGCTTTCTTT.

As regards this clonotype: A clone one base away is much larger, so this may be a read error. This chain uses TRBV29-1 with TRBJ2-7, with D perhaps TRBD2 (5 bases). Germline CDR1 SQVTM, CDR2 ANQGSEA. The CDR3 length is 14 residues. V was pared by 2 bases and J by 0 bases, with 11 bases between. CDR3 in amino acids: CSVELLGDSYEQYF. The CDR3 nucleotides read TGCAGCGTTGAACTGCTCGGGGACTCCTACGAGCAGTACTTC.

This chain links TRBV2 with TRBJ2-7; the D gene is possibly TRBD1 (5 bases). V lost 4 bases to trimming and J lost 2 bases, with 18 bases between them. The CDR3 contains 16 residues. The germline V gene encodes CDR1 SNHLY and CDR2 FYNNEI. CDR3 in DNA: TGTGCCAGCAGTGTACCCCAGGCAGGGTGGCCCTACGAGCAGTACTTC. Its translation: CASSVPQAGWPYEQYF.

This clonotype was seen repeatedly, ten times or more. The chain uses TRBV19 and TRBJ1-6; D is unclear. With 11 bases removed from V and 0 bases from J, the gap between germline ends came to 8 bases. Germline V gene data show CDR1 as LNHDA and CDR2 as SQIVND (reference sequence). CDR3 length: 13 residues. The chain's CDR3 is CAGRSSYNSPLHF. DNA for the CDR3: TGTGCCGGACGGAGCTCCTATAATTCACCCCTCCACTTT. The variable domain in full, completed from reference TRBV19 and TRBJ1-6, reads DGGITQSPKYLFRKEGQNVTLSCEQNLNHDAMYWYRQDPGQGLRLIYYSQIVNDFQKGDIAEGYSVSREKKESFPLTVTSAQKNPTAFYLCAGRSSYNSPLHFGNGTRLTVT.

In its sample, this clonotype was seen many times. V is TRBV7-2 and J is TRBJ1-1; a weak D match, TRBD1 (6 bases). Trimming stripped 1 base from V and 5 bases from J, with 8 bases between. This CDR3 is 13 amino acids long. Germline V lookup: CDR1 SGHTA, CDR2 FQGNSA. The CDR3 is CASSLGQETEAFF. In DNA form, the CDR3 reads TGTGCCAGCAGCTTAGGACAGGAGACTGAAGCTTTCTTT.

This clonotype came up many times. This chain connects TRBV29-1 to TRBJ1-3; TRBD1 might be the D (6 bases). Trimming left V 5 bases short and J 4 bases short, with 12 bases between. Germline CDR1 is SQVTM and CDR2 is ANQGSEA. This CDR3 spans 13 amino acids. CDR3 sequence: CSVMGALGNTIYF. The CDR3 nucleotides are TGCAGCGTTATGGGGGCTCTGGGAAACACCATATATTTT.

The J gene is TRBJ1-4, the V gene TRBV29-1; no clear D. This CDR3 contains 12 residues. Germline-derived CDR1 and CDR2 are SQVTM and ANQGSEA. V dropped 5 bases and J dropped 2 bases, with 6 bases sitting between them. This CDR3 reads CSVRRTNEKLFF. CDR3 nucleotides: TGCAGCGTTCGCCGGACTAATGAAAAACTGTTTTTT. The whole variable domain, remainder taken from reference TRBV29-1 and TRBJ1-4, is SAVISQKPSRDICQRGTSLTIQCQVDSQVTMMFWYRQQPGQSLTLIATANQGSEATYESGFVIDKFPISRPNLTFSTLTVSNMSPEDSSIYLCSVRRTNEKLFFGSGTQLSVL.

To note about this clonotype: A read error is likely, as this CDR3 ends without the conserved phenylalanine or tryptophan. The V gene is TRBV4-1, the J gene TRBJ2-5, with D perhaps matching TRBD2 (6 bases). V lost 7 bases, J lost 7 bases, and 19 bases lay in between. Germline V gene sequence: CDR1 MGHRA, CDR2 YSYEKL. This CDR3 is built from 14 residues. For the CDR3, the DNA is TGCGCCAGCACGCGACAAGGGGCCGGGGGGACCCAGTACCTC. Encoded protein: CASTRQGAGGTQYL.

The V and J genes are TRBV7-2 and TRBJ2-5; D may be TRBD1 or TRBD2 (6 bases each). Per the germline V gene, CDR1 is SGHTA and CDR2 is FQGNSA. There are 13 residues in the CDR3. V dropped 7 bases and J dropped 4 bases, with 13 bases sitting between them. The CDR3 DNA reads TGTGCCAGCAAACAGGGAGGTTCAGAGACCCAGTACTTC. This sequence encodes CASKQGGSETQYF. Complete variable domain (other parts from reference TRBV7-2 and TRBJ2-5): GAGVSQSPSNKVTEKGKDVELRCDPISGHTALYWYRQSLGQGLEFLIYFQGNSAPDKSGLPSDRFSAERTGGSVSTLTIQRTQQEDSAVYLCASKQGGSETQYFGPGTRLLVL.

The chain links TRBV29-1 to TRBJ1-1, with D possibly matching TRBD1 (5 bases). Trimming removed 4 bases from V and 11 bases from J, with 20 bases in between. Germline assignment: CDR1 SQVTM and CDR2 ANQGSEA. The CDR3 loop spans 13 amino acids. For the CDR3, the DNA is TGCAGCGTTGGGGACGGGACGATTTTTGAGGCTTTCTTT. This sequence encodes CSVGDGTIFEAFF.

At least ten counts were recorded for this clonotype. V is TRBV12-3 or TRBV12-4 and J is TRBJ2-5; no clear D. V was clipped by 5 bases and J by 0 bases, with 4 bases between them. CDR3 size: 12 residues. CDR3 amino acids: CASSAYQETQYF. The CDR3 DNA is TGTGCCAGCAGTGCCTACCAAGAGACCCAGTACTTC.

This clonotype appeared many times. The chain uses TRBV6-5 and TRBJ1-2; weak D call: TRBD1 (5 bases). Trimming took 11 bases from V and 0 from J, leaving 13 bases between them. CDR1 MNHEY and CDR2 SVGAGI come from the germline V gene. CDR3 size: 13 residues. CDR3 loop: CAARDGANYGYTF. The CDR3 nucleotides read TGTGCCGCCCGGGACGGAGCTAACTATGGCTACACCTTC.

The chain joins TRBV20-1 to TRBJ2-7; D is ambiguous. The germline CDR1 and CDR2 sequences are DFQATT and SNEGSKA (reference sequence). V was trimmed by 1 base and J by 2 bases, leaving 12 bases between them. The CDR3 runs to 14 residues. The CDR3 region has the DNA TGCAGTGCTAGAGTTCCCAACCCGGCCTACGAGCAGTACTTC. Translated: CSARVPNPAYEQYF.

This clonotype was picked up many times. J is TRBJ2-1 and V is TRBV2, with 10 bases identical to TRBD2. Trimming at V came to 5 bases and at J to 8 bases, leaving 6 bases not matched to a gene. CDR3 length equals 14 residues. Germline V gives CDR1 SNHLY, CDR2 FYNNEI. The CDR3 nucleotides read TGTGCCAGCAGTCGAAGCGGGGGGGCGTATGAGCAGTTCTTC. Translation gives CASSRSGGAYEQFF.